This record looks at one T cell receptor (beta chain) sequence and its context. Its antigen is not known. The data originate from a study of cytomegalovirus exposure and HLA in healthy donors. The study's findings and limits: Earlier findings revealed that most TCR beta V segments proved productive either about 87% or about 30% of the time.

The PCR contained 60 Vbeta and 13 Jbeta primers. The protocol was immunoSEQ multiplex PCR, while the TCRdb copy is restricted to in-frame clones and leaves out a portion. The data contain some 170,000 clones, approximately 85% of them singletons. Regarding donors, all were healthy bone marrow donors. Germline-derived CDR1 and CDR2 are SGHRS and YFSETQ. Trimming pared 5 bases from V and 0 bases from J, leaving 5 bases between. This CDR3 has 13 residues. This clonotype originated in a man aged 45 to 65 in good health and CMV-seropositive. The gene calls are TRBV5-1 and TRBJ1-4; D gene ambiguous. Sequenced sample: PBMCs. CDR3: CASRAATNEKLFF. CDR3 DNA sequence: TGCGCCAGCAGGGCAGCAACTAATGAAAAACTGTTTTTT.